This TCR beta chain was obtained from a study of vaccination effects on CD4 cells after COVID-19. The data were produced by immunoSEQ multiplex PCR, yet TCRdb's version contains in-frame clones alone and is incomplete. The repertoire has 50,000 or so clones, approximately 79% of them found once; the top ten carry 2% to 2.5%. In the ViraFEST assay, antigen-specific CD4+ clonotypes were identified by expansion after peptide-pool stimulation. The culture ran for 10 days, and then CD4+ T cells were isolated. The CDR3 is 11 amino acids. V lost 8 bases to trimming and J lost 2 bases, with 5 bases between them. Per the germline V gene, CDR1 is KGHSH and CDR2 is LQKENI. Comment on this clone: Its antigen is unknown.

The rearrangement joins TRBV18 to TRBJ2-3; D gene ambiguous. The sequence was collected from a human donor who received a COVID-19 vaccine. The sample was CD4+ T cells from PBMCs cultured with HCoV-229E spike peptides, taken before COVID-19 vaccination. CDR3 residues: CASTDTDTQYF. In nucleotides, the CDR3 is TGTGCCAGCACAGACACAGATACGCAGTATTTT.